This T cell receptor (beta chain) derives from a study of blood T cell repertoires in COVID-19. Study-wide background: The origin of the acute and convalescent COVID-19 samples was the United States, Italy and Spain. PBMCs, B-cell-depleted T cells, or T cells were the source of the cDNA or gDNA that made up the material.

Per the original methods: Counts of nucleated cells, estimated from reference gene primer amplification, were obtained. Sequenced by immunoSEQ multiplex PCR; TCRdb stores in-frame clones only, minus some. That table supplies the V and J calls and clone size; D and trimming were determined from the DNA. Among a few hundred thousand clones listed, more than 70% were seen once. The V segment lost 6 bases and the J segment 2 bases; nucleotides outside the gene matches: 2. Germline values: CDR1 SNHLY, CDR2 FYNNEI. The CDR3 length is 15 residues. The rearrangement uses TRBV2 and TRBJ2-1; 12 bases agree with TRBD2. Input material: peripheral blood. The clonotype originates from a woman aged 50 to 60 who had recovered from COVID-19. The CDR3 DNA reads as TGTGCCAGCAGAGGACTAGCGGGGACCTACAATGAGCAGTTCTTC. Its translation is CASRGLAGTYNEQFF.